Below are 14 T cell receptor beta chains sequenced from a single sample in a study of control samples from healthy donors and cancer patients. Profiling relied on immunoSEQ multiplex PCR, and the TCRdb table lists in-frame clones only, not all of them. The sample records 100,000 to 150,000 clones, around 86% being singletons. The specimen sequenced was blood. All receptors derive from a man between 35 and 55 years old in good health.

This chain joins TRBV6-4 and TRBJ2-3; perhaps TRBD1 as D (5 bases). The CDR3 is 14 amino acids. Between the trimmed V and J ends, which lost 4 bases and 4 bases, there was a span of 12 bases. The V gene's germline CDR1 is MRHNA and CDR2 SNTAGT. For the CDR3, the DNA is TGTGCCAGCAGTGTAACAGGCGAGTCAGATACGCAGTATTTT. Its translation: CASSVTGESDTQYF.

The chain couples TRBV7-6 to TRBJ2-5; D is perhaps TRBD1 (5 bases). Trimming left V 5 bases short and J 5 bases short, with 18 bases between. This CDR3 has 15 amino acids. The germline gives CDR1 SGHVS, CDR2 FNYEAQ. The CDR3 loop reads CASSIGAGPGETQYF. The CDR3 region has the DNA TGTGCCAGCAGCATCGGAGCAGGGCCTGGCGAGACCCAGTACTTC.

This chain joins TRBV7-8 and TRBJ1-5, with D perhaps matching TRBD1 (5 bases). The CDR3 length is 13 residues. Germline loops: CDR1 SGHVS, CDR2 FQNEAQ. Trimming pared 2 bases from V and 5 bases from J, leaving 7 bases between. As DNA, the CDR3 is TGTGCCAGCAGCTTACAGGGACATCAGCCCCAGCATTTT. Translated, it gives CASSLQGHQPQHF.

The CDR3 spells CASGGGANQPQHF. For the CDR3, the DNA is TGTGCCAGCGGGGGCGGAGCTAATCAGCCCCAGCATTTT. The V call is TRBV7-9, the J call TRBJ1-5, with D perhaps matching TRBD1 (6 bases). The CDR3 runs 13 residues. V dropped 8 bases and J dropped 4 bases, with 12 bases sitting between them. The germline gives CDR1 SEHNR, CDR2 FQNEAQ (reference sequence).

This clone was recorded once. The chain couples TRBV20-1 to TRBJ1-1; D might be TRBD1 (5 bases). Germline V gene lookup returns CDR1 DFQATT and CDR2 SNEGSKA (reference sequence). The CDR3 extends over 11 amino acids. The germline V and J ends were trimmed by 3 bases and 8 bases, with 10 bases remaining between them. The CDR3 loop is CSARGTLEAFF. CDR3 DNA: TGCAGTGCTAGGGGGACTTTAGAAGCTTTCTTT.

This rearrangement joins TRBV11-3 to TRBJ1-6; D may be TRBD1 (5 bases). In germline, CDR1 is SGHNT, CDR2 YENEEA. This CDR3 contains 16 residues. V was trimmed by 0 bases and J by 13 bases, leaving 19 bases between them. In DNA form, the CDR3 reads TGTGCCAGCAGCTTAGACGCGGGCAGGGCGAAGAGGCCCCTCCACTTT. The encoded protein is CASSLDAGRAKRPLHF.

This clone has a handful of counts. CDR3 sequence reads: CSAYSGGYTF. CDR3 sequence (DNA): TGCAGCGCTTACTCTGGTGGCTACACCTTC. The chain employs TRBV29-1 and TRBJ1-2; no firm D call. Germline CDR1 SQVTM, CDR2 ANQGSEA. This CDR3 is built from 10 residues. V was pared by 7 bases and J by 7 bases, with 10 bases between.

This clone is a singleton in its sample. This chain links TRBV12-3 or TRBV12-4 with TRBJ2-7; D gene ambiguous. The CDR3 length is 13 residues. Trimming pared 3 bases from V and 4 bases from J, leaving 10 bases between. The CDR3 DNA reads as TGTGCCAGCAGTTTTTCGCAGCAATACGAGCAGTACTTC. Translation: CASSFSQQYEQYF.

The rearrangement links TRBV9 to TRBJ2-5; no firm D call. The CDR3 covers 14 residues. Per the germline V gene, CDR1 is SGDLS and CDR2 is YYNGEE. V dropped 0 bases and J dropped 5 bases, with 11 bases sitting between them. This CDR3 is CASSVGRGWETQYF. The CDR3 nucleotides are TGTGCCAGCAGCGTAGGTCGCGGTTGGGAGACCCAGTACTTC.

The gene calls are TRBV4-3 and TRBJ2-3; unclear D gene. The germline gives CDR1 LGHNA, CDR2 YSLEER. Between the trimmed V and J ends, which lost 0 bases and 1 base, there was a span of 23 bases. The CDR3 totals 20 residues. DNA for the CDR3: TGCGCCAGCAGCCAAGAACTTTCTTTATGGCGGATTGGGGGCACAGATACGCAGTATTTT. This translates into CASSQELSLWRIGGTDTQYF.

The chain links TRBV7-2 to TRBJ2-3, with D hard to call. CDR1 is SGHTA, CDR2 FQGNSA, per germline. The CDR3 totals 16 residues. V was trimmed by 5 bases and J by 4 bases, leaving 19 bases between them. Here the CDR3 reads CASSSRRRAQADTQYF. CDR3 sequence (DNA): TGTGCCAGCAGCAGCAGGCGTCGGGCTCAGGCAGATACGCAGTATTTT.

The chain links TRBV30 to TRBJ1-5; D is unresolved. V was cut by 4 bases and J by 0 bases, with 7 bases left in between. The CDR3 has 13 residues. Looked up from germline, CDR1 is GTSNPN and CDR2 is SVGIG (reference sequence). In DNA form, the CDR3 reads TGTGCCTGGACCCAGGATAGCAATCAGCCCCAGCATTTT. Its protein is CAWTQDSNQPQHF.

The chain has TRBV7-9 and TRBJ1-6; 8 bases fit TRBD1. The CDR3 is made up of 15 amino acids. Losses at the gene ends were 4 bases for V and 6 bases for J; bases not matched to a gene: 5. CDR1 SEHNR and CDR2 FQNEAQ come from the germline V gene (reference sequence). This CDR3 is CASSSGTGGNSPLHF. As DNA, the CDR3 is TGTGCCAGCAGCTCCGGAACAGGGGGTAATTCACCCCTCCACTTT.

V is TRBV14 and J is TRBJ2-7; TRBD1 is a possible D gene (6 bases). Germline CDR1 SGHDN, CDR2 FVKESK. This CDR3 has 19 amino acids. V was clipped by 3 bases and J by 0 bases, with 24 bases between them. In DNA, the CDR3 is TGTGCCAGCAGCCACCTGAAAGGGGGTATCGACAGGAGCTCCTACGAGCAGTACTTC. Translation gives CASSHLKGGIDRSSYEQYF.